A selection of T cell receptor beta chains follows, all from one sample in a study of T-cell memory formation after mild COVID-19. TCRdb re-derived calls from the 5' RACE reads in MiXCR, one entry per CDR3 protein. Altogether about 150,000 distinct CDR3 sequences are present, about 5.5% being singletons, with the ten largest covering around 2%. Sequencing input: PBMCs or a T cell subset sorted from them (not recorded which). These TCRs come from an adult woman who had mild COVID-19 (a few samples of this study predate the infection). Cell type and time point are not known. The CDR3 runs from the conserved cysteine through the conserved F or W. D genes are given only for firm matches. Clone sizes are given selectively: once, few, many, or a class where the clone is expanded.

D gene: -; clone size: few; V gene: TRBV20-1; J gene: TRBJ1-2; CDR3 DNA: TGCAGTGGCGGGGACCGCCTAGGGGTTAACTATGGCTACACCTTC; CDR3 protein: CSGGDRLGVNYGYTF
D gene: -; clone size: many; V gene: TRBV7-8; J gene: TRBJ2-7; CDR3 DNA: TGTGCCAGCAGCTTAGTTGGGGGACCCTACGAGCAGTACTTC; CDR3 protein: CASSLVGGPYEQYF
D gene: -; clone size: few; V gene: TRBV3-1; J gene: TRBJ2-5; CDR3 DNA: TGTGCCAGCAGCCCCGGGGGTCCAGAGACCCAGTACTTC; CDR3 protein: CASSPGGPETQYF
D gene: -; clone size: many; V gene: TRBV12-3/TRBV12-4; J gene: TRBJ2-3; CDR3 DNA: TGTGCCAGCAGTTTTGGTCGACAAGATACGCAGTATTTT; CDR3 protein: CASSFGRQDTQYF
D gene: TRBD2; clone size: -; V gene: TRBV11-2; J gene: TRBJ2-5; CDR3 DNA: TGTGCCAGCAGCCCGAGACTAGCGGGAGGCCAAGAGACCCAGTACTTC; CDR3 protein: CASSPRLAGGQETQYF
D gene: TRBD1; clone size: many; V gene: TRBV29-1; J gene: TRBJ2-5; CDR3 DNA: TGCAGCGCCGGGACAGGGGGACGTTGGGGGACCCAGTACTTC; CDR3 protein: CSAGTGGRWGTQYF
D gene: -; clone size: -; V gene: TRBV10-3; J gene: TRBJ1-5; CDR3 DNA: TGTGCCATCAGTGAGTCGGTCTCTAGCAATCAGCCCCAGCATTTT; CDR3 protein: CAISESVSSNQPQHF
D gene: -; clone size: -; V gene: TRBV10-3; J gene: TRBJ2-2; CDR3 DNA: TGTGCCATCAGTGAGTCCCGGCGGTCTTCGAACACCGGGGAGCTGTTTTTT; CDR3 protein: CAISESRRSSNTGELFF
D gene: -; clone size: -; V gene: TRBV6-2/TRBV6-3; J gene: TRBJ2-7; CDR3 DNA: TGTGCCAGCAGTTCTTTGACTACCTTTACCTACGAGCAGTACTTC; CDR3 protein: CASSSLTTFTYEQYF
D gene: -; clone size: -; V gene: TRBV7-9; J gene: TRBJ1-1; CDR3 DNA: TGTGCCAGCAGCTTGGCGGAGGGGTCTGAAGCTTTCTTT; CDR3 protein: CASSLAEGSEAFF
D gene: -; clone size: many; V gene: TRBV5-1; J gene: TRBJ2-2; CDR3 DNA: TGCGCCAGCAGCCGGCGGGCCGGGAACACCGGGGAGCTGTTTTTT; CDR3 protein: CASSRRAGNTGELFF
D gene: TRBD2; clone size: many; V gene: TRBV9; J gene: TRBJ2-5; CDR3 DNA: TGTGCCAGCAGCGAATTAGCGGGGGCCCAAGAGACCCAGTACTTC; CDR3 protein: CASSELAGAQETQYF
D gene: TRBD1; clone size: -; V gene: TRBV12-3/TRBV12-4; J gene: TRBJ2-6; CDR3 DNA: TGTGCCAGCAGTCCTAATCCCGGGACAGTCAACCGGGGGGCCAACGTCCTGACTTTC; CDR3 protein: CASSPNPGTVNRGANVLTF
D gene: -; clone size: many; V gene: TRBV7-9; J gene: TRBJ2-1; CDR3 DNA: TGTGCCAGCAGCTTAGAGGGGTCGGGGGCCCTCCGAGAGCAGTTCTTC; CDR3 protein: CASSLEGSGALREQFF
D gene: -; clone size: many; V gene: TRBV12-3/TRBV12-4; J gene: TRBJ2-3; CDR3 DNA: TGTGCCAGCAGTTTTACGGGTAGTAGCACAGATACGCAGTATTTT; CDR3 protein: CASSFTGSSTDTQYF
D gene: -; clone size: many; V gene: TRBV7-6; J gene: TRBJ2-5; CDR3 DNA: TGTGCCAGCAGCTTTACAGGGCGTGGGAACCAAGAGACCCAGTACTTC; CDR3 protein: CASSFTGRGNQETQYF
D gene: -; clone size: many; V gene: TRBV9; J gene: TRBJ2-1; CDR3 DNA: TGTGCCAGCAGCGCCCGAGGGGACGGGGGTGAGCAGTTCTTC; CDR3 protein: CASSARGDGGEQFF
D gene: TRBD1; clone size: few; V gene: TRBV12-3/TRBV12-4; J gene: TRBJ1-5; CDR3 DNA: TGTGCCAGCAGTTTAAGGACAGGGGGCAGGAGCAATCAGCCCCAGCATTTT; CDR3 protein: CASSLRTGGRSNQPQHF
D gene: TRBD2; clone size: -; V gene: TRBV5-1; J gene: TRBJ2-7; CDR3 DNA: TGCGCCAGCAGCTTATCACCCAATATCGGGACTAAGGATCACGAGCAGTACTTC; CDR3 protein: CASSLSPNIGTKDHEQYF
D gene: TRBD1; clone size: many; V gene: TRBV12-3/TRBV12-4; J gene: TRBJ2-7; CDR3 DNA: TGTGCCAGCAGTTTCCCTGGGACAGGCACCTACGAGCAGTACTTC; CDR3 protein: CASSFPGTGTYEQYF
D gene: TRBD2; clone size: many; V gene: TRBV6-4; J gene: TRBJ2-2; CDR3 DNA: TGTGCCAGCAGTGACTCAGAACTAGCGCATAACACCGGGGAGCTGTTTTTT; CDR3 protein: CASSDSELAHNTGELFF
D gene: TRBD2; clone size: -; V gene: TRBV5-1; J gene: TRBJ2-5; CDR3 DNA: TGCGCCAGCAGCTTTGGGACCGGGACTAGCTCTGAGACCCAGTACTTC; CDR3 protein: CASSFGTGTSSETQYF
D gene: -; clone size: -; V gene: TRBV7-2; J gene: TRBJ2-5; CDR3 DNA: TGTGCCAGCAGCTTAACACTAGGTGGGGGCGATTTGGCCCAGTACTTC; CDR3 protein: CASSLTLGGGDLAQYF
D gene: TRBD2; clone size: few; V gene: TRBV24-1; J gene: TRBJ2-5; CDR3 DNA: TGTGCCACCAGTGCGGGGGGGTTCCAAGAGACCCAGTACTTC; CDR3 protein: CATSAGGFQETQYF
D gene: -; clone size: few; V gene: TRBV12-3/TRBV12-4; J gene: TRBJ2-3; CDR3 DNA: TGTGCCAGCAGTTGGGGGGATACGCAGTATTTT; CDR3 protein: CASSWGDTQYF
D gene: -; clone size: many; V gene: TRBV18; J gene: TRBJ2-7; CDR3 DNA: TGTGCCAGCTCACCGGGGCACGGTTCGGGATACGAGCAGTACTTC; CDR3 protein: CASSPGHGSGYEQYF
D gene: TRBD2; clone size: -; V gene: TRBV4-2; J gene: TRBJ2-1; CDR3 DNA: TGTGCCAGCAGCCCTAGCGGGGCCGGCGGAAATGAGCAGTTCTTC; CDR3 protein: CASSPSGAGGNEQFF
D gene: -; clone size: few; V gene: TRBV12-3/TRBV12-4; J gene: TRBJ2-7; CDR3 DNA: TGTGCCAGCAGTTTCTACCCTTACTACGAGCAGTACTTC; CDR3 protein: CASSFYPYYEQYF
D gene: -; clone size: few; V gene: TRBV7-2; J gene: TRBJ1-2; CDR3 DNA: TGTGCCAGCAGCTTAGGAATAAGAGGAAGGATAAGTCACGGCTACACCTTC; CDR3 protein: CASSLGIRGRISHGYTF
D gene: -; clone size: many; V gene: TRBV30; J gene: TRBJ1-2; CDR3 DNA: TGTGCCGAAGGGGATTCTAACTATGGCTACACCTTC; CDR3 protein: CAEGDSNYGYTF
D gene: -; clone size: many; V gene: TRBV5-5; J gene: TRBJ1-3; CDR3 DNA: TGTGCCAGCAGCTCGGCGACAGGAGTCTCTGGAAACACCATATATTTT; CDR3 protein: CASSSATGVSGNTIYF
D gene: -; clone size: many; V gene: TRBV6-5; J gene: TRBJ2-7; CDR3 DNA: TGTGCCAGCAGTTCCCCGGGGACGACCCGCTACGAGCAGTACTTC; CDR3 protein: CASSSPGTTRYEQYF
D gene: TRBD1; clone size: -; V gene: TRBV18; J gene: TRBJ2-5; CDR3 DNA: TGTGCCAGCTCATCACGGGACAGGGGGCAAGAGACCCAGTACTTC; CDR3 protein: CASSSRDRGQETQYF
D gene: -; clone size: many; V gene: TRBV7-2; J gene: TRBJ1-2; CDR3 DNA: TGTGCCAGCAGCCCGTCGAACCTTTATGGCTACACCTTC; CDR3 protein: CASSPSNLYGYTF
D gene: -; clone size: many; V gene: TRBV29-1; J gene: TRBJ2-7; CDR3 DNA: TGCAGCGTGGGAACCGGGTCAGGATTCTACGAGCAGTACTTC; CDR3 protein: CSVGTGSGFYEQYF
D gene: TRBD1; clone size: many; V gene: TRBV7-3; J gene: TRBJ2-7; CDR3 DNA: TGTGCCAGCAGCCCGACAGGGACCTACGAGCAGTACTTC; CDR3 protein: CASSPTGTYEQYF
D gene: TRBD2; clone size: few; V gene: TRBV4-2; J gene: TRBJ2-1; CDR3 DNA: TGTGCCAGCAGCCAAGCTAGCGGGGGGGCCAATGAGCAGTTCTTC; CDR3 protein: CASSQASGGANEQFF
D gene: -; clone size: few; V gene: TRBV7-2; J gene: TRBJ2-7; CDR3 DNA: TGTGCCAGCAGCCCCGGTCGCGTAGGGAGCTCCTACGAGCAGTACTTC; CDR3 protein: CASSPGRVGSSYEQYF
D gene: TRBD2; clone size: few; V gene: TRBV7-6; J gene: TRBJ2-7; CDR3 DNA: TGTGCCAGCAGCTTCGAGGGCGGGGGACTTGGCGAGCAGTACTTC; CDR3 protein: CASSFEGGGLGEQYF
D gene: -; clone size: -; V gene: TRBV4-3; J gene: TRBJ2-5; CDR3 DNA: TGCGCCAGCAGACCGGGAACAGATCAAGAGACCCAGTACTTC; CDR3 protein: CASRPGTDQETQYF
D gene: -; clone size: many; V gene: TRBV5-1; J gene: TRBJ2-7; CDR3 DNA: TGCGCCAGCAGCTATAAGACGGCCCCTCCAGGCGAGCAGTACTTC; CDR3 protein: CASSYKTAPPGEQYF
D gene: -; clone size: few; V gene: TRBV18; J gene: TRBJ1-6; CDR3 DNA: TGTGCCAGCGCACGACAGAATTCACCCCTCCACTTT; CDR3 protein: CASARQNSPLHF
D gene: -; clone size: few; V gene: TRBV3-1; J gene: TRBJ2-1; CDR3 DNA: TGTGCCAGCAGCCAAGAGGGCGCTAACTACAATGAGCAGTTCTTC; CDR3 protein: CASSQEGANYNEQFF
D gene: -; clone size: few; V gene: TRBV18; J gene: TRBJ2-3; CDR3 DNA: TGTGCCAGCTCACCACCTAACAGGGTTGATACGCAGTATTTT; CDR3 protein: CASSPPNRVDTQYF
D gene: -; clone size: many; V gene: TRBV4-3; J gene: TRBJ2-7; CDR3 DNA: TGCGCCAGCAGCCAACGCAGGGAAGCTGCGTACGAGCAGTACTTC; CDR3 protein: CASSQRREAAYEQYF
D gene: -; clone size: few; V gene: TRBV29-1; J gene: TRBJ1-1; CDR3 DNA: TGCAGCGTTGAAGATTTCCCAGAAGCTTTCTTT; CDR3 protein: CSVEDFPEAFF
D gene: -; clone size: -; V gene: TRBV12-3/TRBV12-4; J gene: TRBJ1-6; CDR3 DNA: TGTGCCAGCAGTTTGGGCAGGGCTGAGTATAATTCACCCCTCCACTTT; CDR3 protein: CASSLGRAEYNSPLHF
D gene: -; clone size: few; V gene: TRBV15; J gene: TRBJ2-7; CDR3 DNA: TGTGCCACCAGCAGAGGCAGTCAGTCCTACGAGCAGTACTTC; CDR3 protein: CATSRGSQSYEQYF
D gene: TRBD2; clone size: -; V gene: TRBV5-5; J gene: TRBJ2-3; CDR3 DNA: TGTGCCAGCAGCTTTGCGGGACTAGCGGCTAGCACAGATACGCAGTATTTT; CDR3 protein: CASSFAGLAASTDTQYF
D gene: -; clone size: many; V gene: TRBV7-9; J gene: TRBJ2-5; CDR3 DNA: TGTGCCAGCAGCTTAGCCCCCAGGGGCGGGGAGACCCAGTACTTC; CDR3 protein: CASSLAPRGGETQYF
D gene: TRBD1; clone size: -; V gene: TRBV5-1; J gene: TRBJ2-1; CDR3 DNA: TGCGCCAGCAGCTTTGGGACAGGGTATTTCGATGAGCAGTTCTTC; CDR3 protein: CASSFGTGYFDEQFF
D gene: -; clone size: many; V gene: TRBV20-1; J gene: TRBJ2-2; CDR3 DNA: TGCAGTGCTAGAGGCGGGGCGCAGGGCACCGGGGAGCTGTTTTTT; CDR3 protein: CSARGGAQGTGELFF